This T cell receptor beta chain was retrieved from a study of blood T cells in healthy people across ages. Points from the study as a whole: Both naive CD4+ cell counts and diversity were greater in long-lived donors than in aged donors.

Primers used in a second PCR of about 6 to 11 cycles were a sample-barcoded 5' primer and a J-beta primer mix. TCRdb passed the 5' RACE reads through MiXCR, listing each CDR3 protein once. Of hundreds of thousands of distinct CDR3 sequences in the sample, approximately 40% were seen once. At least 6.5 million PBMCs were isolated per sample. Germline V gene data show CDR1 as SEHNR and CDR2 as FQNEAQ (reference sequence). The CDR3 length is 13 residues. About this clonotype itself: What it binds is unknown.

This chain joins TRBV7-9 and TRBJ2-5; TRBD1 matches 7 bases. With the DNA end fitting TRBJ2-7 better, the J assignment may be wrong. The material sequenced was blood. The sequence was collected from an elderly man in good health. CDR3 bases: TGTGCCAGCAGCTCCCGAGGGGGCGACGAGCAGTACTTC. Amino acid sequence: CASSSRGGDEQYF.